Here is one TCR beta chain with its context. These data come from a study of blood T cell repertoires in COVID-19. Across the study: COVID-19 samples from acute and convalescent phases originated in the United States, Italy and Spain. The analysed material was cDNA or gDNA that came from T cells, B-cell-depleted T cells, or PBMCs.

CDR1 and CDR2 (germline): LNHNV, YYDKDF (reference sequence). V dropped 3 bases and J dropped 2; count of bases not matched to a gene: 7. The CDR3 contains 16 residues. In the original workflow: Estimated nucleated cell counts came from reference gene primer amplification. TCRdb's copy holds only in-frame clones and misses some; the assay was immunoSEQ multiplex PCR. The V and J calls and clone size are taken from that table; D and trimming were inferred from the DNA. The sample consists of under 150,000 clones, almost 80% of them appearing once. The clonotype comes from a man aged 45-65 years with active or convalescent COVID-19. The chain links TRBV15 to TRBJ1-5, with 7 bases identical to TRBD1. The sample taken for sequencing was peripheral blood. In nucleotides, the CDR3 is TGTGCCACCAGCAGCGCACAGGGGTTGGGCAATCAGCCCCAGCATTTT. This sequence encodes CATSSAQGLGNQPQHF.